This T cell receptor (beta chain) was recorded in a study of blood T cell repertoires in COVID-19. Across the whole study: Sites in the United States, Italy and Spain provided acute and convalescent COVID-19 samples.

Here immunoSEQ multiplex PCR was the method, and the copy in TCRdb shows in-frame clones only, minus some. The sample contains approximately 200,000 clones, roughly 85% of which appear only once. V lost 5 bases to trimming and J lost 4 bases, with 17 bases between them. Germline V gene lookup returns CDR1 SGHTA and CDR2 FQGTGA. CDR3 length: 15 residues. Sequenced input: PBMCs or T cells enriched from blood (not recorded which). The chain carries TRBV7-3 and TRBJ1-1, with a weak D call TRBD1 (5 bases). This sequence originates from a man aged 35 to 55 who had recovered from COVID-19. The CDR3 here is CASSHNPRVSTEAFF. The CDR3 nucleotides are TGTGCCAGCAGCCATAACCCCAGGGTTAGCACTGAAGCTTTCTTT.